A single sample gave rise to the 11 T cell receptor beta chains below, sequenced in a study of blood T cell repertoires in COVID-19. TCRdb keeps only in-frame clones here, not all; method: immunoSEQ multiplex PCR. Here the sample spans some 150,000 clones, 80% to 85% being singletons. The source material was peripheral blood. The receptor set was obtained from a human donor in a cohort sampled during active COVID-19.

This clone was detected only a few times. The CDR3 here is CASSLGQGITEAFF. As DNA, the CDR3 is TGTGCCAGTAGCTTGGGACAGGGAATCACTGAAGCTTTCTTT. The rearrangement links TRBV19 to TRBJ1-1; 9 bases agree with TRBD1. V dropped 6 bases and J dropped 4; count of bases not matched to a gene: 6. The V gene's germline CDR1 is LNHDA and CDR2 SQIVND (reference sequence). The CDR3 has 14 residues.

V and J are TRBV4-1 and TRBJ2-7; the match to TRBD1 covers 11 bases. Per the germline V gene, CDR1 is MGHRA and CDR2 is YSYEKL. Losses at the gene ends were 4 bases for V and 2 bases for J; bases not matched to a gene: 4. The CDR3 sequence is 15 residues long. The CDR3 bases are TGCGCCAGCAGCCCCTGGGACAGGGGGGCCTACGAGCAGTACTTC. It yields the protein CASSPWDRGAYEQYF.

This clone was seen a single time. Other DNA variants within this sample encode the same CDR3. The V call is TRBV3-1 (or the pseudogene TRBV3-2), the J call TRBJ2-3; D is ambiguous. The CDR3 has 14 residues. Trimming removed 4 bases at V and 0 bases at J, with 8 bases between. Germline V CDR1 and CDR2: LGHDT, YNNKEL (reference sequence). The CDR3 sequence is CASSPGLSTDTQYF. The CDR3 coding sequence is TGTGCCAGCAGCCCAGGTCTAAGCACAGATACGCAGTATTTT.

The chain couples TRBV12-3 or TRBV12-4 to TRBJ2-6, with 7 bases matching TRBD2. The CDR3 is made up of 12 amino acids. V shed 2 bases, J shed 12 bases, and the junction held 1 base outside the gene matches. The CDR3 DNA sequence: TGTGCCAGCAGTTTACCGGGAGGCGTCCTGACTTTC. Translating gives CASSLPGGVLTF.

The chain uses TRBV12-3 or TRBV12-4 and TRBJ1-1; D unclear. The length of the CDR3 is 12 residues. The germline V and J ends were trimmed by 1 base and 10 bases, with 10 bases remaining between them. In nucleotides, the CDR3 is TGTGCCAGCAGTTTAGTCGCGGGAGGAGCTTTCTTT. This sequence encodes CASSLVAGGAFF.

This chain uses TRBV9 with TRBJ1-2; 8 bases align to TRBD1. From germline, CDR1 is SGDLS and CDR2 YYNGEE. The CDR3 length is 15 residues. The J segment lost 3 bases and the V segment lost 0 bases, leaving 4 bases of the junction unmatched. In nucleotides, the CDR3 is TGTGCCAGCAGCGTAGGGACAGGGACCGACTATGGCTACACCTTC. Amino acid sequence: CASSVGTGTDYGYTF. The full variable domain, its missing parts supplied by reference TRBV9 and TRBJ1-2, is DSGVTQTPKHLITATGQRVTLRCSPRSGDLSVYWYQQSLDQGLQFLIQYYNGEERAKGNILERFSAQQFPDLHSELNLSSLELGDSALYFCASSVGTGTDYGYTFGSGTRLTVV.

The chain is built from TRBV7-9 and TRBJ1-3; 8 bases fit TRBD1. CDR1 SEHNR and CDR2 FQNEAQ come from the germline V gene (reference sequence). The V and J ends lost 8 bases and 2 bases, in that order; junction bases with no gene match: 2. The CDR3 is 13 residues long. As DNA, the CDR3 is TGTGCCAGCGAGGACAGGGCTGGAAACACCATATATTTT. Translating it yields CASEDRAGNTIYF. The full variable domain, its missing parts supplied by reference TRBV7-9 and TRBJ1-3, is DTGVSQNPRHKITKRGQNVTFRCDPISEHNRLYWYRQTLGQGPEFLTYFQNEAQLEKSRLLSDRFSAERPKGSFSTLEIQRTEQGDSAMYLCASEDRAGNTIYFGEGSWLTVV.

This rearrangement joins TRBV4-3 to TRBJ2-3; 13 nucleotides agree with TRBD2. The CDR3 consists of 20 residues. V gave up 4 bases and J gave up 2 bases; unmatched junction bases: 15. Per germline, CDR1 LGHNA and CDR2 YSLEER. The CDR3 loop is CASSPQKATSGGRVTDTQYF. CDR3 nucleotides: TGCGCCAGCAGCCCCCAAAAGGCGACTAGCGGGGGGCGGGTCACAGATACGCAGTATTTT.

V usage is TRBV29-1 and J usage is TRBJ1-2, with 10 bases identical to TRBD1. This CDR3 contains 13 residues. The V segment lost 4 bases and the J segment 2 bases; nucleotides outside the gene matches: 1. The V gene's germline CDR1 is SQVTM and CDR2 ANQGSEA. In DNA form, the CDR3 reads TGCAGCGTTGCGGACAGGGGGAACTATGGCTACACCTTC. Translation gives CSVADRGNYGYTF.

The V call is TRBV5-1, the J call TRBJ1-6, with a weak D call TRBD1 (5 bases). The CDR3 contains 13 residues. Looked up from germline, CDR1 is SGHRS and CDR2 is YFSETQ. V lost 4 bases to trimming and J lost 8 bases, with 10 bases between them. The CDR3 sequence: CASSPGVDSPLHF. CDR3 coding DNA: TGCGCCAGCAGCCCGGGGGTCGATTCACCCCTCCACTTT. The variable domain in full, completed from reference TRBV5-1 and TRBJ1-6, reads KAGVTQTPRYLIKTRGQQVTLSCSPISGHRSVSWYQQTPGQGLQFLFEYFSETQRNKGNFPGRFSGRQFSNSRSEMNVSTLELGDSALYLCASSPGVDSPLHFGNGTRLTVT.

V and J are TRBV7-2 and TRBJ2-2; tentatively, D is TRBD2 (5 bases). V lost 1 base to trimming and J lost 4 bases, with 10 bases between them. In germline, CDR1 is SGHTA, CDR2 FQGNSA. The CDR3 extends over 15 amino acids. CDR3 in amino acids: CASSLVHGGTGELFF. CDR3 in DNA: TGTGCCAGCAGCTTAGTGCACGGAGGCACCGGGGAGCTGTTTTTT.